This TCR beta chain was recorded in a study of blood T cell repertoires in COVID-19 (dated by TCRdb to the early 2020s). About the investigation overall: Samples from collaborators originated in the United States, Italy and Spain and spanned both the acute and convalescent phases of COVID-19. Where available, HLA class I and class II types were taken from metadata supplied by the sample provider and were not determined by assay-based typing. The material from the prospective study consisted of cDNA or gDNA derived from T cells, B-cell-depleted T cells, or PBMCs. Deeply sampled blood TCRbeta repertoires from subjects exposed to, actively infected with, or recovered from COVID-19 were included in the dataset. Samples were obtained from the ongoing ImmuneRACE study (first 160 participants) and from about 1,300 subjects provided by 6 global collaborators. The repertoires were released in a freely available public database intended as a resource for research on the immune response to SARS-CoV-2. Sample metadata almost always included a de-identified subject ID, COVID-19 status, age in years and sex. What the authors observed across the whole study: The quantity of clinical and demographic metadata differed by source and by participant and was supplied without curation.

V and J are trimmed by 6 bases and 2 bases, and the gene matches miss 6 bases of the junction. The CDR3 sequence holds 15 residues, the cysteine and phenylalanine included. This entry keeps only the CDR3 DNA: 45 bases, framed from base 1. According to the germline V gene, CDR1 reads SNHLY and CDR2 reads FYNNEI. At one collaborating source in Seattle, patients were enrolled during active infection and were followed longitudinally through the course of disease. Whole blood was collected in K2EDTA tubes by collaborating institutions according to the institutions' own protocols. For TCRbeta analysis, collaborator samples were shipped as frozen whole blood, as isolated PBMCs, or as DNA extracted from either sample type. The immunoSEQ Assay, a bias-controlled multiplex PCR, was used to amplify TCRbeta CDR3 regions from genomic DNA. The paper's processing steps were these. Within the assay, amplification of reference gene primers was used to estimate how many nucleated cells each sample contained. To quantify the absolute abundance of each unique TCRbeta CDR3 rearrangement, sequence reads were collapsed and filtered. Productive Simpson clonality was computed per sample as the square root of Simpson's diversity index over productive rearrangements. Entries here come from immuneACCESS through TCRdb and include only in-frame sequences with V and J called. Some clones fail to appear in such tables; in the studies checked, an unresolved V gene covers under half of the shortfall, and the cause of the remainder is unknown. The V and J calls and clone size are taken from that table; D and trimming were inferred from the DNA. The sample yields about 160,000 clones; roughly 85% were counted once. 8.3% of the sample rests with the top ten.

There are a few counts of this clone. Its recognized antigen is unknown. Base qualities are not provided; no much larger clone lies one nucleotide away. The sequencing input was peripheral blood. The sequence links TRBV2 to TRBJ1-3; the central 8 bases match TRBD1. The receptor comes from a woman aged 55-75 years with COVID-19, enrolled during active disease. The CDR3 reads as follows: CASRLQGGAGNTIYF. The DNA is TGTGCCAGCAGGTTACAGGGGGGAGCTGGAAACACCATATATTTT.